The clone carrying this T cell receptor (beta chain) was counted many times. Its specificity is unknown. This record comes from a study of T-cell memory formation after mild COVID-19. Findings and limits, study-wide: Later expanders leaned toward CD4+, whereas clones contracting from day 15 to 85 were balanced CD4/CD8. Those CD4+ clones that contracted were mainly in CM and EM (CD8+ ones in EMRA).

Constant-segment-primed 5'RACE gave TCR alpha and TCR beta cDNA libraries with sample barcodes and UMIs. Each CDR3 protein gets one entry after TCRdb re-called the 5' RACE reads with MiXCR. The sample holds fewer than 650,000 distinct CDR3 sequences, 17% seen once. Germline CDR1 reads ENHRY; CDR2 reads SYGVKD. Trimming shortened V by 10 bases and J by 2 bases, and 12 bases separated the two germline ends. The CDR3 has 14 residues. The receptor was isolated from an adult woman who had mild COVID-19 (a few samples of this study predate the infection). Cell type and time point are not known. The chain recombines TRBV10-3 with TRBJ2-6; D not certain. Sequencing was carried out using PBMCs or a T cell subset sorted from them (not recorded which). CDR3 DNA: TGTGCCAGCCAACCAGGAACTGGGGCCAACGTCCTGACTTTC. It codes for CASQPGTGANVLTF.